These T cell receptor beta chains were read from a single sample in a study of blood T cell repertoires in COVID-19. Method: immunoSEQ multiplex PCR; TCRdb's copy keeps in-frame clones and lacks some. There are 140,000 to 150,000 clones in the sample; about 80% occur only once, and 3.5% lies in the top ten. Sequenced sample: peripheral blood. Receptors were obtained from a man in his 70s who had recovered from COVID-19. The conserved cysteine and the conserved F or W are not part of the CDR3 here.

V	J	CDR3
TRBV18	TRBJ1-6	ASSPEHTGTGNSPLH
TRBV6-6	TRBJ1-1	ASSYARNTEAF
TRBV5-5	TRBJ1-4	ASSGTGETNEKLF
TRBV20-1	TRBJ2-1	SASPRTGDYNEQF
TRBV13	TRBJ2-7	ASSLGQTYEQY
TRBV6-1	TRBJ2-7	ASSERRKSSYEQY
TRBV4-3	TRBJ2-1	ASSQDSTSVYNEQF
TRBV20-1	TRBJ1-5	SASQGQGQPQH
TRBV5-1	TRBJ1-2	ASSLEGDYYGYT
TRBV7-9	TRBJ2-3	ASSLQITDTQY
TRBV19	TRBJ2-1	ASSVSTGTSSYNEQF
TRBV10-3	TRBJ2-5	AISEWSSKTQY
TRBV5-4	TRBJ2-5	ASSLGSSGRSLETQY
TRBV11-2	TRBJ1-1	ASSAWTGGTEAF
TRBV6-5	TRBJ2-5	ASSAGTGRETQY
TRBV9	TRBJ2-3	ASSRKREGLTDTQY
TRBV5-1	TRBJ1-1	ASSLVGGLNTEAF
TRBV13	TRBJ1-2	ASSHRLGQTNSGYT
TRBV9	TRBJ2-3	ASSVGQGASTDTQY
TRBV18	TRBJ2-1	ASSPGTSGPRNEQF
TRBV5-1	TRBJ2-3	ASSLAAAATKTDTQY
TRBV2	TRBJ1-1	ASRGQPNTEAF
TRBV11-2	TRBJ2-5	ASSPQSPETQY
TRBV7-8	TRBJ1-5	ASSLEGQPQH
TRBV4-1	TRBJ1-1	ASSLTGTGIGAF
TRBV6-5	TRBJ1-6	ASSYSVTGNSPLH
TRBV10-3	TRBJ2-1	AISESGGGDEQF
TRBV30	TRBJ2-5	AWSSGEETQY
TRBV4-1	TRBJ1-6	ASSPRQETYNSPLH